This T cell receptor (beta chain) was identified during a study of T cell repertoires in aging, cancer and after chemotherapy. On the study more broadly: Clear clonal overlap appeared across healthy donor samples taken over several months to years. About 9 million TCR reads were in the whole dataset. Study results and limitations: In healthy donors, age-related TCR diversity loss mainly reflected lost richness. Untreated cancer patients had significantly lower blood TCR diversity than age-matched healthy donors.

The CDR3 consists of 14 residues. V gave up 4 bases and J gave up 5 bases; unmatched junction bases: 5. Germline values: CDR1 SEHNR, CDR2 FQNEAQ (reference sequence). Amplification of TCR beta used genomic DNA extracted from peripheral blood. Multiplex touch-down PCR with TRB-A/B primers amplified rearranged V-D-J TRB sequences. TCRdb ran MiXCR on the multiplex PCR reads and lists one entry per CDR3 protein. Counted here are 5,000 to 6,000 distinct CDR3 sequences, approximately 27% occurring once; the ten biggest clones make up roughly a sixth. This clonotype was picked up a small number of times. Its antigen is currently unknown.

The chain is built from TRBV7-9 and TRBJ2-3, with 8 bases aligning to TRBD1. The source is a human donor in good health. Sequenced: blood. CDR3 amino acids: CASSSPGGGDTQYF. CDR3 DNA: TGTGCCAGCAGCTCTCCAGGGGGCGGAGATACGCAGTATTTT.